The rows below give T cell receptor beta chains drawn from one sample of a study of CD8+CD57+ T cells in acquired aplastic anemia. TCRdb used MiXCR to reprocess the reads, holding one entry per CDR3 protein. The data contain around 130,000 distinct CDR3 sequences, 55% to 60% of them singletons. The source material was sorted CD4+, CD8+, or CD8+CD57+ T cells (not recorded which) from PBMCs. The receptors were gathered from a human donor with aplastic anemia. Both conserved end residues are part of each CDR3. Each record gives: J gene, clone size, D gene, V gene, CDR3 length, CDR3 DNA, CDR3 protein. D genes are given only for firm matches. Clone size is not always given. Where it is, it says once, few, many or a class for expanded clones.

TRBJ1-1 once NA TRBV7-9 12 TGTGCCAGCAGCTTATCTGAGGGTATTGCTTTCTTT CASSLSEGIAFF
TRBJ2-3 NA TRBD1 TRBV7-9 14 TGTGCCAGCGGTCAGGGGGCTTCGACAGATACGCAGTATTTT CASGQGASTDTQYF
TRBJ2-3 many TRBD2 TRBV7-3 15 TGTGCCAGCAGCCTCGGACTAGCCGTCCCAGATACGCAGTATTTT CASSLGLAVPDTQYF
TRBJ2-3 NA NA TRBV20-1 15 TGCAGTGCTGATGAGCGGAAAACTGACACAGATACGCAGTATTTT CSADERKTDTDTQYF
TRBJ2-7 few NA TRBV29-1 12 TGCAGCGCGACCGAAGGAGGCTACGAGCAGTACTTC CSATEGGYEQYF
TRBJ2-7 NA NA TRBV29-1 13 TGCAGCGCTCCGGGACGGGGGCCGGGAGAGCAGCACTTC CSAPGRGPGEQHF
TRBJ2-3 NA NA TRBV2 14 TGTGCCAGCAGTGGCTTGGATAGCACAGATACGCAGTATTTT CASSGLDSTDTQYF
TRBJ2-3 few NA TRBV24-1 11 TGTGCCACCGCCTCGACGGATACGCAGTATTTT CATASTDTQYF
TRBJ1-2 medium-sized NA TRBV20-1 16 TGCAGCCTGGCCCGACAGCGGATACGGGCTAACTATGGCTACACCTTC CSLARQRIRANYGYTF
TRBJ2-7 NA NA TRBV6-2/TRBV6-3 13 TGTGCCAGCAGTGAGTCGCCGTTCTACGAGCAGTACTTC CASSESPFYEQYF
TRBJ2-2 NA NA TRBV15 15 TGTGCCACCAGCAGAGTAGGGATTCCTTTAGGGGAGCTGTTTTTT CATSRVGIPLGELFF
TRBJ2-1 NA NA TRBV2 13 TGTGCCAGCACCGGACCCACCCCCAATGAGCAGTTCTTC CASTGPTPNEQFF
TRBJ2-3 few TRBD1 TRBV5-6 15 TGTGCCAGCAGCCGAGGGACAGGGGGAACAGATACGCAGTATTTT CASSRGTGGTDTQYF
TRBJ1-2 NA NA TRBV5-4 13 TGTGCCAGCAGCCACCCGACAATTTATGGCTACACCTTC CASSHPTIYGYTF
TRBJ1-2 NA NA TRBV7-9 12 TGTGCCAGCAGCTTTGAAGGCTATGGCTACACCTTC CASSFEGYGYTF
TRBJ1-6 NA TRBD1 TRBV2 15 TGTGCCAGCAGTTCAGTGAGGGGGCTTAATTCACCCCTCCACTTT CASSSVRGLNSPLHF
TRBJ1-4 few TRBD1 TRBV25-1 14 TGTGCCAGCAGTGAGGGACAGAAAGTTGAAAAACTGTTTTTT CASSEGQKVEKLFF